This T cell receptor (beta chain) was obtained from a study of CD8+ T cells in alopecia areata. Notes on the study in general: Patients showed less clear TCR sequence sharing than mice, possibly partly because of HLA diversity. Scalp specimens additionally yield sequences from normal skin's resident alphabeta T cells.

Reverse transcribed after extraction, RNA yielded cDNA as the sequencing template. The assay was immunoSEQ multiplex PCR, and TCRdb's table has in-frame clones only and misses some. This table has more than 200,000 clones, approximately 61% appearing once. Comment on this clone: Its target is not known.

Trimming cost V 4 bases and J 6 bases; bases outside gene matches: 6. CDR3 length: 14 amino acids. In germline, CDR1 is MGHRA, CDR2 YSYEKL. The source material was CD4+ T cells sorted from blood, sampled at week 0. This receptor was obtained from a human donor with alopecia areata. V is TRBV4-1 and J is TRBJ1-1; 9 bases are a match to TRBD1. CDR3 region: CASSPQGARAEAFF. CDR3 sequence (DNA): TGCGCCAGCAGCCCACAGGGGGCTCGGGCTGAAGCTTTCTTT.